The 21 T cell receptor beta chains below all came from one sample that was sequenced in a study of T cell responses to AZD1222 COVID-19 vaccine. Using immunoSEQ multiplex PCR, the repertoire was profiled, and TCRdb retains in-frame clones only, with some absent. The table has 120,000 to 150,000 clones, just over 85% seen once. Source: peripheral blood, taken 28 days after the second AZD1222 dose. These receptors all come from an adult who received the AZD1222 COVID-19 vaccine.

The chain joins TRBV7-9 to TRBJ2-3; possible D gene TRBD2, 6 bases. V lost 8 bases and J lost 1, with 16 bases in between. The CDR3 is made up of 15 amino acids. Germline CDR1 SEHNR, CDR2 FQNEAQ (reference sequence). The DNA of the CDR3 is TGTGCCAGCTGCCAAAACGGCGGGGGCACAGATACGCAGTATTTT. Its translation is CASCQNGGGTDTQYF.

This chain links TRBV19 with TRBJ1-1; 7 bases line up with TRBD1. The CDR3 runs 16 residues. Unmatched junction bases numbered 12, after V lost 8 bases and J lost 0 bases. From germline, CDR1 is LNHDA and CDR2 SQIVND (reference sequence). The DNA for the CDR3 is TGTGCCAGTCGCGAGACAGGGACGTTTATGAACACTGAAGCTTTCTTT. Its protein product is CASRETGTFMNTEAFF.

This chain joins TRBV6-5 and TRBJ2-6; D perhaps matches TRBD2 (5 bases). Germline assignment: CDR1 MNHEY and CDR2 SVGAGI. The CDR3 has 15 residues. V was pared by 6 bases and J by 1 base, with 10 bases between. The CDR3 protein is CASRDGGSGANVLTF. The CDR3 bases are TGTGCCAGCAGGGACGGCGGGTCTGGGGCCAACGTCCTGACTTTC.

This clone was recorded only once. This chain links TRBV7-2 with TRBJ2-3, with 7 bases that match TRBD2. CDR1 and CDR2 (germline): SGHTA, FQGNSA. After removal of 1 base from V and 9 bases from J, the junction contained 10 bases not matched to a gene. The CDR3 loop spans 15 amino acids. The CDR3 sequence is CASSLEAGVKPTQYF. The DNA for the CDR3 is TGTGCCAGCAGCTTAGAGGCGGGGGTAAAACCCACGCAGTATTTT.

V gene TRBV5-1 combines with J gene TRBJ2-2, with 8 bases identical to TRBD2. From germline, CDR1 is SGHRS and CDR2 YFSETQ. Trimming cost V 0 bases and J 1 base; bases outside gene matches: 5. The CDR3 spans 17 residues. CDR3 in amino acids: CASSLVRLAMNTGELFF. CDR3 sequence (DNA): TGCGCCAGCAGCTTGGTTCGACTAGCGATGAACACCGGGGAGCTGTTTTTT.

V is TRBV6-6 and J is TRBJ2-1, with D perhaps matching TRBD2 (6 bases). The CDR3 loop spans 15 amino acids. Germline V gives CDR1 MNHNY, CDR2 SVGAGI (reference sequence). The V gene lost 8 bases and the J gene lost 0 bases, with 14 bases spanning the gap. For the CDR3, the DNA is TGTGCCAGCGGGTTAGCGGATCTCTCCTACAATGAGCAGTTCTTC. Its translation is CASGLADLSYNEQFF.

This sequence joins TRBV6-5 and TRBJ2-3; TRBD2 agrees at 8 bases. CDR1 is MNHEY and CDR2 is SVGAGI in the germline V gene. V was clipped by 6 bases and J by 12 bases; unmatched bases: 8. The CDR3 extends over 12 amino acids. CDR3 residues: CASSMVAGLQYF. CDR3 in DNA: TGTGCCAGCAGCATGGTAGCGGGGCTACAGTATTTT.

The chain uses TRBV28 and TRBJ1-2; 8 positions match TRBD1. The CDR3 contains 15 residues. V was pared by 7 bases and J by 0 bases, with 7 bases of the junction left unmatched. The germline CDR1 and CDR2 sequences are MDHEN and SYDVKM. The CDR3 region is CASIDRQGPNYGYTF. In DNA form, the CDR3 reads TGTGCCAGCATAGACCGACAGGGGCCTAACTATGGCTACACCTTC.

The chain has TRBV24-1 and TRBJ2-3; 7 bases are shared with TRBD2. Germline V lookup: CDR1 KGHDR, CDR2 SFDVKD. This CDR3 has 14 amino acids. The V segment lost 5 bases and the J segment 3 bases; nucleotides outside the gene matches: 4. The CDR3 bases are TGTGCCACCAGTGGTGGGGGAGGGACAGATACGCAGTATTTT. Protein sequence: CATSGGGGTDTQYF.

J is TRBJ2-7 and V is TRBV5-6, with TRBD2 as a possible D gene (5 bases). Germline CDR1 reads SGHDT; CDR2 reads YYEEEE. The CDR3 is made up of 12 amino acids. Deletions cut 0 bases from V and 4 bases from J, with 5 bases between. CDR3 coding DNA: TGTGCCAGCAGCTTGGGGGAGTACGAGCAGTACTTC. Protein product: CASSLGEYEQYF.

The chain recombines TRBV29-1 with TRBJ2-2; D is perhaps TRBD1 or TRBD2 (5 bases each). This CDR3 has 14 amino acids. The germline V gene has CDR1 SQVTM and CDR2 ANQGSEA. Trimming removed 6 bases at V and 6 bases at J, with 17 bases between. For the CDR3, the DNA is TGCAGCGTAGGTGATCAGGGACGGGCCGGGGAGCTGTTTTTT. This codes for CSVGDQGRAGELFF.

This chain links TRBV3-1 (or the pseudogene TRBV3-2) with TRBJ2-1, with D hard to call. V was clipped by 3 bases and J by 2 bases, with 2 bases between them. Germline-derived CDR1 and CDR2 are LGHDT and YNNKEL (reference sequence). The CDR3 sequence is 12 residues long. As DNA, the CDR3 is TGTGCCAGCAGCCAGCCCTACAATGAGCAGTTCTTC. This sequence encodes CASSQPYNEQFF.

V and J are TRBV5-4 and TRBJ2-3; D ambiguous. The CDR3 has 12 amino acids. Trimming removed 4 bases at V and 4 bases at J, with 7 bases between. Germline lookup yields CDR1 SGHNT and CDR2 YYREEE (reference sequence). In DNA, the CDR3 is TGTGCCAGCAGCCAGCAGTCAGATACGCAGTATTTT. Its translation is CASSQQSDTQYF.

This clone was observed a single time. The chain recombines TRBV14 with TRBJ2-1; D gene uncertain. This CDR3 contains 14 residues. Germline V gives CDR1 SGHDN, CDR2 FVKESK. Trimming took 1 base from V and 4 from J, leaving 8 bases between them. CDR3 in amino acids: CASSQVVRYNEQFF. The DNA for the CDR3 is TGTGCCAGCAGCCAAGTTGTCCGTTACAATGAGCAGTTCTTC.

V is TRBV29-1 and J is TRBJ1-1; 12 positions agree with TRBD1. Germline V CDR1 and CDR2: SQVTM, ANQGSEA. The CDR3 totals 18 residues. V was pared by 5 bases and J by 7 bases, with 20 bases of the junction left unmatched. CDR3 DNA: TGCAGCGTTACGATTCCGGGACAGGGGGCGCGGTTCTTTAATGAAGCTTTCTTT. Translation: CSVTIPGQGARFFNEAFF.

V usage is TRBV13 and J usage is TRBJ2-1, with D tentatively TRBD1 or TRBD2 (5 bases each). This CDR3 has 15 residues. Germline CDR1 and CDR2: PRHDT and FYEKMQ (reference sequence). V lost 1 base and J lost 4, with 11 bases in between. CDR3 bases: TGTGCCAGCAGCTTAGCCCGGGACGGGTACAATGAGCAGTTCTTC. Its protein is CASSLARDGYNEQFF.

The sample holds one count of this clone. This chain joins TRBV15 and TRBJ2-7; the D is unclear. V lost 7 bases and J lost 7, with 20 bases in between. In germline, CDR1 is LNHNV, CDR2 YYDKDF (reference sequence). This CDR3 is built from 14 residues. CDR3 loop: CATTKPGLRIEQYF. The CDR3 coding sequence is TGTGCCACCACCAAACCGGGCCTCCGAATTGAGCAGTACTTC.

The CDR3 is CASSPFRDRLYEQYF. The CDR3 bases are TGTGCCAGCAGCCCTTTCCGGGACAGGCTCTACGAGCAGTACTTC. This chain uses TRBV7-2 with TRBJ2-7; TRBD1 agrees at 8 bases. J gave up 3 bases and V 5 bases, and 9 bases lay outside the gene matches. This CDR3 spans 15 amino acids. CDR1 and CDR2 from the germline V gene are SGHTA and FQGNSA.

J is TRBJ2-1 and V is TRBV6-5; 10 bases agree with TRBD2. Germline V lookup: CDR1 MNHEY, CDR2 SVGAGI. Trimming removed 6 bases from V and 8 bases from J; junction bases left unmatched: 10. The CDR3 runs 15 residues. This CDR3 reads CASRIAGGSIYEQFF. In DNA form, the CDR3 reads TGTGCCAGCAGGATAGCGGGGGGTTCAATATATGAGCAGTTCTTC.

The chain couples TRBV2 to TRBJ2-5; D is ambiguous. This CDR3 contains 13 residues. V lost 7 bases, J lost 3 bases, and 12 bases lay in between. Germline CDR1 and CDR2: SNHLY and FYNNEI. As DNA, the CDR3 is TGTGCCAGCACGGACCTTTTAGAAGAGACCCAGTACTTC. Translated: CASTDLLEETQYF.

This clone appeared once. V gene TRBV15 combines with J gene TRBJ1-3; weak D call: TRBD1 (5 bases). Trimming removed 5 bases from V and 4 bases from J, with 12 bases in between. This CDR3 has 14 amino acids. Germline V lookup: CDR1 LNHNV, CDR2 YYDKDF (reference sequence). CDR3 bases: TGTGCCACCAGCGACAGACAGACCGGAAACACCATATATTTT. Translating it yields CATSDRQTGNTIYF.